This T cell receptor (beta chain) was profiled in a study of blood T cell repertoires in COVID-19. Study-level information: The United States, Italy and Spain supplied acute and convalescent COVID-19 samples. PBMCs, B-cell-depleted T cells, or T cells provided the cDNA or gDNA that made up the material.

Only in-frame clones appear in the TCRdb table, and some are missing; sequencing was by immunoSEQ multiplex PCR. The sample contains more than 55,000 clones, around 89% of which appear only once. Germline CDR1 reads KGHDR; CDR2 reads SFDVKD. Unmatched junction bases numbered 1, after V lost 4 bases and J lost 0 bases. This CDR3 is 15 amino acids long. The chain combines TRBV24-1 with TRBJ2-1; TRBD1 matches 8 bases. Material: peripheral blood. This sequence was found in a human donor with active COVID-19. The donor label of this sample is uncertain. CDR3 nucleotide sequence: TGTGCCACCAGTGACACAGGGGGCTCCTACAATGAGCAGTTCTTC. Translating gives CATSDTGGSYNEQFF.